A selection of T cell receptor beta chains follows, all from one sample in a study of T cells expressing NK-cell markers. Each CDR3 protein gets one entry in TCRdb, which reprocessed the 5' RACE reads and gives no DNA. In total, the table holds around 380,000 distinct CDR3 sequences. The specimen sequenced was blood T cells: a sorted CD56 or NKG2C T cell subset, CD4+ or CD8+ T cells, or bulk PBMC T cells (not recorded which). The receptor source for this set is a woman aged 45-65 years in good health. Both conserved end residues are part of each CDR3.

>TRBJ1-1|TRBV5-1
CASSPGQPMNTEAFF
>TRBJ2-4|TRBV5-6
CASSSREEGNIQYF
>TRBJ2-1|TRBV28
CASSWGGPGNEQFF
>TRBJ2-7|TRBV7-2
CASSPRLAASYEQYF
>TRBJ2-3|TRBV2
CASSDMEGAITDTQYF
>TRBJ1-3|TRBV5-6
CASSLGQAVGNTIYF
>TRBJ2-2|TRBV9
CASSVATSGTHTGELFF
>TRBJ2-5|TRBV6-5
CASSYTGTTQETQYF
>TRBJ2-5|TRBV13
CASSFQGGVETQYF
>TRBJ2-7|TRBV20-1
CSVRGRLAPSYEQYF
>TRBJ2-5|TRBV7-6
CASSSGTQGRETQYF
>TRBJ1-2|TRBV5-1
CASSRGQGVLGYGYTF
>TRBJ2-7|TRBV7-8
CASSSKVAEVYEQYF
>TRBJ1-4|TRBV10-3
CAISPYNEKLFF
>TRBJ2-5|TRBV7-9
CASKLRGQETQYF
>TRBJ1-5|TRBV6-6
CASRSEGLGDSNQPQHF